The 21 T cell receptor beta chains reported below all come from one sample, sequenced in a study of CD8 T cells in Susac syndrome. Random-hexamer reverse transcription was applied to roughly 0.5 to 1 ug RNA. TCRdb processed the immunoSEQ multiplex PCR reads anew with MiXCR; each CDR3 protein has one entry. The sample has some 130,000 distinct CDR3 sequences, more than 85% seen once. The sample was CD8+ T cells from PBMCs. Source of these receptors: a human donor with Susac syndrome.

The genes are TRBV20-1 and TRBJ1-2; D is possibly TRBD1 (5 bases). With 3 bases removed from V and 6 bases from J, the gap between germline ends came to 14 bases. Germline CDR1 DFQATT, CDR2 SNEGSKA (reference sequence). The CDR3 is 13 residues long. The CDR3 here is CSARDWYRNGYTF. The CDR3 DNA follows: TGCAGTGCTAGGGATTGGTACAGGAATGGCTACACCTTC.

This clonotype has only one observation. The chain combines TRBV5-1 with TRBJ2-1; D remains unclear. Germline values: CDR1 SGHRS, CDR2 YFSETQ. The CDR3 extends over 14 amino acids. V was clipped by 1 base and J by 5 bases, with 10 bases between them. This CDR3 is CASSLNAQHNEQFF. In DNA, the CDR3 is TGCGCCAGCAGCTTGAACGCCCAACACAATGAGCAGTTCTTC.

The CDR3 sequence is CAWSVSASYNEQFF. The CDR3, as DNA: TGTGCCTGGAGTGTAAGCGCCTCCTACAATGAGCAGTTCTTC. This chain connects TRBV30 to TRBJ2-1, with no clear D. The CDR3 is made up of 14 amino acids. Germline CDR1 reads GTSNPN; CDR2 reads SVGIG (reference sequence). The V gene lost 0 bases and the J gene lost 0 bases, with 6 bases spanning the gap.

The chain has TRBV5-4 and TRBJ1-3; D remains unclear. Germline-derived CDR1 and CDR2 are SGHNT and YYREEE (reference sequence). Trimming removed 0 bases at V and 2 bases at J, with 6 bases between. The CDR3 has 14 amino acids. The CDR3, as DNA: TGTGCCAGCAGCTTGGAGGGAACTGGAAACACCATATATTTT. Translated: CASSLEGTGNTIYF.

The genes are TRBV7-9 and TRBJ1-1, with 7 positions matching TRBD1. V lost 5 bases, J lost 11 bases, and 5 bases stayed unmatched. This CDR3 comprises 11 residues. In germline, CDR1 is SEHNR, CDR2 FQNEAQ (reference sequence). The CDR3 bases are TGTGCCAGCAGCCCTCAGGGGGATGCTTTCTTT. This encodes CASSPQGDAFF.

J is TRBJ2-1 and V is TRBV7-9; 9 bases line up with TRBD2. V shed 1 base, J shed 9 bases, and the junction held 4 bases outside the gene matches. This CDR3 has 14 amino acids. Germline CDR1 reads SEHNR; CDR2 reads FQNEAQ (reference sequence). CDR3 region: CASSLGGTSIEQFF. In nucleotides, the CDR3 is TGTGCCAGCAGCTTAGGAGGGACTAGCATTGAGCAGTTCTTC.

The rearrangement uses TRBV15 and TRBJ2-1; 9 bases map to TRBD2. With V trimmed by 0 bases and J by 3 bases, 3 bases remained unmatched. There are 16 residues in the CDR3. Germline-derived CDR1 and CDR2 are LNHNV and YYDKDF (reference sequence). The CDR3 here is CATSREGSGGYNEQFF. DNA of the CDR3: TGTGCCACCAGCAGAGAAGGTAGCGGGGGCTACAATGAGCAGTTCTTC.

The rearrangement links TRBV13 to TRBJ1-1, with 7 positions matching TRBD1. V lost 4 bases, J lost 6 bases, and 5 bases stayed unmatched. The CDR3 sequence is 13 residues long. The V gene's germline CDR1 is PRHDT and CDR2 FYEKMQ (reference sequence). This CDR3 reads CASSSGQFPEAFF. CDR3 sequence (DNA): TGTGCCAGCAGCTCGGGACAGTTTCCTGAAGCTTTCTTT.

The rearrangement joins TRBV12-3 or TRBV12-4 to TRBJ2-2, with D tentatively TRBD1 or TRBD2 (6 bases each). The CDR3 length is 15 residues. V shed 5 bases and J shed 4 bases, with 14 bases lying between them. The CDR3: CASSQVGGGTGELFF. The CDR3 coding sequence is TGTGCCAGCAGTCAAGTGGGGGGCGGCACCGGGGAGCTGTTTTTT.

The chain recombines TRBV5-4 with TRBJ2-7; D call uncertain. Germline CDR1 SGHNT, CDR2 YYREEE (reference sequence). The V gene lost 5 bases and the J gene lost 3 bases, with 9 bases spanning the gap. The CDR3 spans 12 residues. The CDR3 loop is CASSSGGYEQYF. The CDR3 DNA reads TGTGCCAGCAGTTCCGGTGGCTACGAGCAGTACTTC.

V usage is TRBV9 and J usage is TRBJ2-1; 12 bases are shared with TRBD2. Trimming at V came to 0 bases and at J to 4 bases, leaving 8 bases not matched to a gene. This CDR3 is 18 amino acids long. CDR1 is SGDLS and CDR2 is YYNGEE in the germline V gene. This chain's CDR3 is CASSVAQTSGSRYNEQFF. The CDR3 coding sequence is TGTGCCAGCAGCGTAGCTCAGACTAGCGGGAGTCGATACAATGAGCAGTTCTTC.

This rearrangement joins TRBV7-2 to TRBJ2-1, with 13 bases that match TRBD2. V shed 5 bases, J shed 7 bases, and the junction held 5 bases outside the gene matches. The CDR3 covers 15 residues. Germline CDR1 and CDR2: SGHTA and FQGNSA. CDR3 coding DNA: TGTGCCAGCAGCCTGGGACTAGCGGGGCAGAATGAGCAGTTCTTC. Its translation is CASSLGLAGQNEQFF.

V and J are TRBV29-1 and TRBJ1-2, with TRBD1 matching 7 bases. Germline V gene lookup returns CDR1 SQVTM and CDR2 ANQGSEA. CDR3 length: 12 residues. The J segment lost 7 bases and the V segment lost 5 bases, leaving 7 bases of the junction unmatched. CDR3 in amino acids: CSVPGQDSGYTF. CDR3 coding DNA: TGCAGCGTTCCCGGACAGGATAGTGGCTACACCTTC.

This clonotype is a singleton in its sample. V usage is TRBV9 and J usage is TRBJ1-4; perhaps TRBD1 as D (5 bases). The V end lost 7 bases, the J end lost 8 bases, and 18 bases lay between the germline ends. Germline CDR1 SGDLS, CDR2 YYNGEE. This CDR3 contains 14 residues. CDR3 nucleotides: TGTGCCAGCGTAGGGGAGGGGTTAGAGGAAAAACTGTTTTTT. It codes for CASVGEGLEEKLFF.

The chain uses TRBV25-1 and TRBJ1-2; TRBD1 agrees at 7 bases. Germline V CDR1 and CDR2: MGHDK, SYGVNS. V trimming: 3 bases; J trimming: 10 bases; junction bases outside the gene matches: 20. The CDR3 has 17 residues. Here the CDR3 reads CASSESGQRMGRAPYTF. CDR3 nucleotide sequence: TGTGCCAGCAGTGAGTCGGGACAGCGAATGGGGAGGGCTCCCTACACCTTC.

CDR3 in DNA: TGTGCCAGCAGCCCCCGTGGGTTGGGGCGCACAGATACGCAGTATTTT. Translated, it gives CASSPRGLGRTDTQYF. J is TRBJ2-3 and V is TRBV7-6; maybe TRBD1 (5 bases). Trimming removed 5 bases at V and 1 base at J, with 16 bases between. Germline lookup yields CDR1 SGHVS and CDR2 FNYEAQ. This CDR3 spans 16 amino acids. The variable domain in full, with the rest retrieved from reference TRBV7-6 and TRBJ2-3, is GAGVSQSPRYKVTKRGQDVALRCDPISGHVSLYWYRQALGQGPEFLTYFNYEAQQDKSGLPNDRFSAERPEGSISTLTIQRTEQRDSAMYRCASSPRGLGRTDTQYFGPGTRLTVL.

V and J are TRBV12-5 and TRBJ1-1, with D possibly matching TRBD1 (5 bases). Germline values: CDR1 LGHNT, CDR2 FRNRAP. The CDR3 has 13 residues. The V end lost 9 bases, the J end lost 1 base, and 12 bases lay between the germline ends. CDR3 DNA: TGTGCTAGCTTGGGTGGGGGGAACACTGAAGCTTTCTTT. Protein product: CASLGGGNTEAFF.

The genes are TRBV7-6 and TRBJ2-1, with 9 bases fitting TRBD1. Germline-derived CDR1 and CDR2 are SGHVS and FNYEAQ. Trimming at V came to 5 bases and at J to 4 bases, leaving 6 bases not matched to a gene. The CDR3 totals 15 residues. This chain's CDR3 is CASSMGGTGYNEQFF. The CDR3 nucleotides are TGTGCCAGCAGCATGGGGGGGACAGGGTACAATGAGCAGTTCTTC.

The table lists this clonotype with a count of one. The gene calls are TRBV5-4 and TRBJ1-1; the D gene is possibly TRBD1 (5 bases). Deletions cut 2 bases from V and 6 bases from J, with 14 bases between. The CDR3 runs to 14 residues. From germline, CDR1 is SGHNT and CDR2 YYREEE (reference sequence). In DNA, the CDR3 is TGTGCCAGCAGCTTAGCAAGGGACCAGGCTGAAGCTTTCTTT. It is translated as CASSLARDQAEAFF.

This sequence joins TRBV10-3 and TRBJ1-2, with D unclear. The CDR3 runs to 13 residues. Trimming cost V 2 bases and J 6 bases, with 10 bases left between them. Per the germline V gene, CDR1 is ENHRY and CDR2 is SYGVKD. The CDR3 DNA is TGTGCCATCAGTGAGGGCGGGGTGGATGGCTACACCTTC. Its protein is CAISEGGVDGYTF.

The CDR3 region has the DNA TGTGCCACCAGCGCGGGGGGAAAGGCTTTCTTT. Translating it yields CATSAGGKAFF. This rearrangement joins TRBV24-1 to TRBJ1-1; a possible D gene is TRBD1 (5 bases). The germline V gene encodes CDR1 KGHDR and CDR2 SFDVKD. The CDR3 runs 11 residues. Trimming shortened V by 7 bases and J by 11 bases, and 13 bases separated the two germline ends.